This T cell receptor beta chain was sequenced during a study of Graves' ophthalmopathy and Graves' hyperthyroidism. Clinicians made diagnoses from clinical symptoms, serum thyroxine, TRAb, thyroid ultrasound and orbital computed tomography. This clonotype showed up many times. Amplifying from RNA transcripts, the study obtained TCR beta CDR3 regions. First-round RT-PCR employed HTBI primers, with a second-round multiplex PCR after it. TCRdb re-derived calls from the multiplex PCR reads in MiXCR, one entry per CDR3 protein. The data show over 500,000 distinct CDR3 sequences, about a fifth seen once. With V trimmed by 0 bases and J by 4 bases, 5 bases remained unmatched. In germline, CDR1 is SGHRS, CDR2 YFSETQ. The CDR3 loop spans 15 amino acids.

The sequencing input was peripheral blood. The source of this sequence is a woman aged 18 to 35 with stable Graves' hyperthyroidism. Some clones in this sample may be carry-over from other donors' samples. The J gene is TRBJ2-7, the V gene TRBV5-1, with TRBD1 identical over 9 bases. CDR3 sequence (DNA): TGCGCCAGCAGCTTGGGCCGGGGACAGGGTTACGAGCAGTACTTC. Its translation is CASSLGRGQGYEQYF.